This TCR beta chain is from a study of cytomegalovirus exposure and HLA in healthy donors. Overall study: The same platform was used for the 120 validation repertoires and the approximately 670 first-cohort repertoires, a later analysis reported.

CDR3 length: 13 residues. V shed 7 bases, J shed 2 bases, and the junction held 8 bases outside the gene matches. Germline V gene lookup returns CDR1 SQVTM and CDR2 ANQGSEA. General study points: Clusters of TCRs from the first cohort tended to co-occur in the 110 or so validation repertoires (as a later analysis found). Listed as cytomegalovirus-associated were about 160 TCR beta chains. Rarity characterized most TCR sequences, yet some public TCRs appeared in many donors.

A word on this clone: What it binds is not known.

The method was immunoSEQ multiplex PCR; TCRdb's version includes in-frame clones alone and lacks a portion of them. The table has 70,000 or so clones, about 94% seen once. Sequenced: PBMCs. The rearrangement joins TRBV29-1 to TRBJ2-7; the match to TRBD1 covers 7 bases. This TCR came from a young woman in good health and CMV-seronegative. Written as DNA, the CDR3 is TGCAGCGCCGGGACAGCCGCCGCCTACGAGCAGTACTTC. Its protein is CSAGTAAAYEQYF.